Presented here are 25 T cell receptor beta chains from one specimen sequenced in a study of cytomegalovirus exposure and HLA in healthy donors. Primers: 60 Vbeta forward and 13 Jbeta reverse. Method: immunoSEQ multiplex PCR; TCRdb's copy keeps in-frame clones and lacks some. The data contain hundreds of thousands of clones, over 80% of them singletons. The source material was PBMCs. The receptors were sampled from a man in his forties in good health and CMV-seropositive.

This chain joins TRBV2 and TRBJ1-2; D ambiguous. The CDR3 sequence is 15 residues long. Germline V gene sequence: CDR1 SNHLY, CDR2 FYNNEI. V was pared by 0 bases and J by 0 bases, with 8 bases between. This CDR3 is CASSEARETNYGYTF. DNA for the CDR3: TGTGCCAGCAGTGAAGCCCGCGAAACTAACTATGGCTACACCTTC.

V and J are TRBV5-8 and TRBJ2-1; D is unclear. Trimming shortened V by 2 bases and J by 4 bases, and 16 bases separated the two germline ends. This CDR3 is built from 16 residues. Germline CDR1 SGHTS, CDR2 YDEGEE. Written as DNA, the CDR3 is TGTGCCAGCAGCTTCCCTCTCAGCGCACCATACAATGAGCAGTTCTTC. Its translation is CASSFPLSAPYNEQFF.

The J gene is TRBJ2-5, the V gene TRBV7-9; TRBD2 matches at 9 bases. Losses at the gene ends were 5 bases for V and 7 bases for J; bases not matched to a gene: 8. The CDR3 sequence is 14 residues long. The V gene's germline CDR1 is SEHNR and CDR2 FQNEAQ (reference sequence). In nucleotides, the CDR3 is TGTGCCAGCAGCCCCGCGGGGGGGGACGTGACCCAGTACTTC. Its translation is CASSPAGGDVTQYF.

This clone has a handful of counts. This chain links TRBV5-6 with TRBJ2-7, with 11 bases matching TRBD2. This CDR3 is built from 15 residues. Germline CDR1 and CDR2: SGHDT and YYEEEE. With V trimmed by 4 bases and J by 1 base, 4 bases remained unmatched. CDR3 residues: CASSRLAGISYEQYF. The CDR3 coding sequence is TGTGCCAGCAGCCGACTAGCGGGAATTTCCTACGAGCAGTACTTC.

This sequence joins TRBV5-4 and TRBJ2-2; 8 bases are shared with TRBD1. From germline, CDR1 is SGHNT and CDR2 YYREEE (reference sequence). The CDR3 runs 19 residues. Losses at the gene ends were 2 bases for V and 4 bases for J; bases not matched to a gene: 16. DNA of the CDR3: TGTGCCAGCAGCTTTGAGGGCAGGGGGCACCCCTTAGGCACCGGGGAGCTGTTTTTT. This translates into CASSFEGRGHPLGTGELFF.

J is TRBJ2-7 and V is TRBV7-6; 11 bases align to TRBD2. From germline, CDR1 is SGHVS and CDR2 FNYEAQ. Unmatched junction bases numbered 10, after V lost 1 base and J lost 5 bases. The CDR3 has 17 amino acids. The CDR3, as DNA: TGTGCCAGCAGCTTAGAAACCGGACTAGCGGGTCTCGACGAGCAGTACTTC. It specifies CASSLETGLAGLDEQYF.

The chain uses TRBV2 and TRBJ2-3; maybe TRBD1 (6 bases). This CDR3 has 15 amino acids. Between the trimmed V and J ends, which lost 6 bases and 4 bases, there was a span of 17 bases. The germline V gene has CDR1 SNHLY and CDR2 FYNNEI. CDR3 nucleotide sequence: TGTGCCAGCAGCTTACAGGGAACGTCCGCAGATACGCAGTATTTT. Translating it yields CASSLQGTSADTQYF.

The chain carries TRBV5-1 and TRBJ1-2; D is uncertain. The germline CDR1 and CDR2 sequences are SGHRS and YFSETQ. There are 13 residues in the CDR3. V was cut by 1 base and J by 8 bases, with 12 bases left in between. The CDR3 here is CASSLPGIEGYTF. The DNA of the CDR3 is TGCGCCAGCAGCTTGCCCGGGATCGAAGGCTACACCTTC.

The chain combines TRBV29-1 with TRBJ1-1; D is unclear. Germline V gene lookup returns CDR1 SQVTM and CDR2 ANQGSEA. V dropped 2 bases and J dropped 5 bases, with 9 bases sitting between them. This CDR3 is 12 amino acids long. The CDR3 loop reads CSVERSKTEAFF. CDR3 coding DNA: TGCAGCGTTGAAAGGAGCAAAACTGAAGCTTTCTTT. Using reference TRBV29-1 and TRBJ1-1 for the parts outside the CDR3, the full variable domain is SAVISQKPSRDICQRGTSLTIQCQVDSQVTMMFWYRQQPGQSLTLIATANQGSEATYESGFVIDKFPISRPNLTFSTLTVSNMSPEDSSIYLCSVERSKTEAFFGQGTRLTVV.

V usage is TRBV6-1 and J usage is TRBJ1-1, with a possible D match to TRBD1 (5 bases). The V and J ends lost 3 bases and 3 bases respectively, with 8 bases between them. Per germline, CDR1 MNHNS and CDR2 SASEGT. This CDR3 is built from 13 residues. As DNA, the CDR3 is TGTGCCAGCAGTGATTCGGGGGACACTGAAGCTTTCTTT. Residues: CASSDSGDTEAFF.

This sequence joins TRBV5-6 and TRBJ2-7, with TRBD1 as a possible D gene (6 bases). V lost 0 bases to trimming and J lost 6 bases, with 16 bases between them. CDR1 is SGHDT and CDR2 is YYEEEE in the germline V gene. CDR3 length: 15 residues. This CDR3 is CASSLADRRRGEQYF. The CDR3 DNA is TGTGCCAGCAGCTTGGCAGACAGGCGCCGGGGCGAGCAGTACTTC. The entire variable domain, with the rest obtained from reference TRBV5-6 and TRBJ2-7, is as follows: DAGVTQSPTHLIKTRGQQVTLRCSPKSGHDTVSWYQQALGQGPQFIFQYYEEEERQRGNFPDRFSGHQFPNYSSELNVNALLLGDSALYLCASSLADRRRGEQYFGPGTRLTVT.

This chain joins TRBV27 and TRBJ1-2, with a possible D match to TRBD1 (6 bases). Deletions cut 6 bases from V and 3 bases from J, with 17 bases between. The CDR3 covers 15 residues. The germline V gene encodes CDR1 MNHEY and CDR2 SMNVEV (reference sequence). The CDR3 coding sequence is TGTGCCAGCAGCTTACAGGGAACGGGGGACTATGGCTACACCTTC. Its translation is CASSLQGTGDYGYTF.

This clone was recorded only once. The chain uses TRBV4-1 and TRBJ1-1; D gene uncertain. From germline, CDR1 is MGHRA and CDR2 YSYEKL. Deletions cut 3 bases from V and 10 bases from J, with 9 bases between. The CDR3 is made up of 11 amino acids. As DNA, the CDR3 is TGCGCCAGCAGCCAGGGCTACGGAGCTTTCTTT. Its protein product is CASSQGYGAFF.

This clone was seen a single time. The chain uses TRBV4-1 and TRBJ2-2, with 10 bases lining up with TRBD1. V dropped 0 bases and J dropped 2; count of bases not matched to a gene: 15. The CDR3 totals 21 residues. The germline V gene has CDR1 MGHRA and CDR2 YSYEKL. Here the CDR3 DNA reads TGCGCCAGCAGCCAAGAAGGGGTCTCTTCCGGGACAGGGGCTAACACCGGGGAGCTGTTTTTT. Its protein is CASSQEGVSSGTGANTGELFF.

J is TRBJ1-1 and V is TRBV11-2; 7 bases fit TRBD1. Germline V gene lookup returns CDR1 SGHAT and CDR2 FQNNGV. J gave up 0 bases and V 4 bases, and 5 bases lay outside the gene matches. The length of the CDR3 is 15 residues. The CDR3 DNA reads as TGTGCCAGCAGCTCCTTACAGGGGATGAACACTGAAGCTTTCTTT. It translates to CASSSLQGMNTEAFF.

The chain is built from TRBV7-2 and TRBJ2-2; 10 positions match TRBD2. Germline V lookup: CDR1 SGHTA, CDR2 FQGNSA. V was pared by 4 bases and J by 5 bases, with 7 bases of the junction left unmatched. The CDR3 has 16 residues. This CDR3 is CASSSLLAGVTGELFF. CDR3 coding DNA: TGTGCCAGCAGCTCCCTTCTAGCGGGAGTTACCGGGGAGCTGTTTTTT.

This rearrangement joins TRBV2 to TRBJ2-1; 12 nucleotides align to TRBD2. Germline V lookup: CDR1 SNHLY, CDR2 FYNNEI. V was clipped by 5 bases and J by 6 bases; unmatched bases: 8. CDR3 size: 16 residues. The CDR3, as DNA: TGTGCCAGCAGTTCGCTAGCGGGAGGGCCGGTCAATGAGCAGTTCTTC. Residues: CASSSLAGGPVNEQFF.

About this clone itself: The same CDR3 is also encoded by other DNA sequences in this sample. V is TRBV11-3 and J is TRBJ2-5, with TRBD1 matching over 9 bases. The germline V gene encodes CDR1 SGHNT and CDR2 YENEEA. J gave up 5 bases and V 4 bases, and 5 bases lay outside the gene matches. There are 14 residues in the CDR3. This CDR3 reads CASSSGQGGETQYF. For the CDR3, the DNA is TGTGCCAGCAGCTCGGGACAGGGTGGGGAGACCCAGTACTTC.

J is TRBJ1-1 and V is TRBV4-1; D is undetermined. The length of the CDR3 is 17 residues. Germline CDR1 is MGHRA and CDR2 is YSYEKL. With 1 base removed from V and 1 base from J, the gap between germline ends came to 16 bases. The CDR3 region is CASSQGEEGLANTEAFF. In nucleotides, the CDR3 is TGCGCCAGCAGCCAAGGTGAGGAAGGACTGGCGAACACTGAAGCTTTCTTT.

This clone was seen once. The V and J genes are TRBV2 and TRBJ2-1; the match to TRBD2 covers 10 bases. Germline V gene lookup returns CDR1 SNHLY and CDR2 FYNNEI. V lost 3 bases and J lost 3; bases outside the gene matches: 11. The CDR3 covers 18 residues. The CDR3 reads CASSEVRIAGGYYNEQFF. The CDR3 DNA reads as TGTGCCAGCAGTGAGGTCCGGATAGCGGGAGGATACTACAATGAGCAGTTCTTC.

This clone has a single count. The V call is TRBV21-1, the J call TRBJ2-5; whether TRBD2, the table's D call, matches the DNA was not checked. TRBV21-1 is a documented pseudogene. This CDR3 has 16 amino acids. The CDR3 here is CASSKGGLPGGETQYF. The CDR3 DNA sequence: TGTGCCAGCAGCAAAGGGGGCCTCCCGGGGGGAGAGACCCAGTACTTC.

The chain uses TRBV7-3 and TRBJ2-1, with 9 bases fitting TRBD2. V gave up 5 bases and J gave up 8 bases; unmatched junction bases: 7. Per germline, CDR1 SGHTA and CDR2 FQGTGA. This CDR3 is built from 14 residues. The CDR3 DNA reads TGTGCCAGCAGCCTCCTTGGCGGGAGGGATGAGCAGTTCTTC. The encoded protein is CASSLLGGRDEQFF.

This chain connects TRBV19 to TRBJ2-1, with 7 bases aligning to TRBD1. The CDR3 totals 15 residues. Germline assignment: CDR1 LNHDA and CDR2 SQIVND (reference sequence). The V and J ends lost 9 bases and 4 bases, in that order; junction bases with no gene match: 12. As DNA, the CDR3 is TGTGCCAGCACGGCTGGGGACAGCTTTTACAATGAGCAGTTCTTC. It encodes CASTAGDSFYNEQFF.

This clone came up once. The V and J genes are TRBV29-1 and TRBJ2-3, with 9 nucleotides matching TRBD1. Germline V gene lookup returns CDR1 SQVTM and CDR2 ANQGSEA. Trimming took 6 bases from V and 3 from J; bases not matched to a gene: 7. The CDR3 length is 14 residues. CDR3 coding DNA: TGCAGCGTCTTAGGACAGGGGAGGACAGATACGCAGTATTTT. It encodes CSVLGQGRTDTQYF.

The J gene is TRBJ2-1, the V gene TRBV7-3, with a tentative D call TRBD2 (5 bases). Trimming took 4 bases from V and 9 from J, leaving 16 bases between them. Germline values: CDR1 SGHTA, CDR2 FQGTGA. The CDR3 runs to 14 residues. CDR3 DNA sequence: TGTGCCAGCAGCTCAGGACTGGCCTCCGGTGAGCAGTTCTTC. Translating gives CASSSGLASGEQFF.